The TCR beta chain under discussion was sequenced for a study of lymphopenia after photon versus proton radiotherapy. Study findings and constraints: Oligoclonal CD8+ Temra expansion after nadir drove photon patients' diversity drop. Post-nadir TCR diversity decline inversely tracked overall survival among those who died. Proton therapy kept repertoires fairly stable, unlike photons, which gained effector/memory cells.

Only in-frame clones appear in the TCRdb table, and some are missing; sequencing was by immunoSEQ multiplex PCR. The sample lists around 30,000 clones; 89% were seen once. V was pared by 4 bases and J by 5 bases, with 18 bases between. Germline assignment: CDR1 SGHDT and CDR2 YYEEEE. The CDR3 runs 15 residues. For this clone: Its matching antigen is unknown.

The clonotype comes from an older woman with pancreatic cancer. Some clones in this sample may be carry-over from other donors' samples. This rearrangement joins TRBV5-6 to TRBJ1-1, with TRBD1 as a possible D gene (5 bases). The sequences come from peripheral blood, collected from a patient treated with proton-based radiotherapy. The CDR3, as DNA: TGTGCCAGCAGCAAAACCGGGGACCCAGGGACTGAAGCTTTCTTT. Protein sequence: CASSKTGDPGTEAFF.